Given below is one T cell receptor (beta chain) in context. Recruits, aged about 18 to 100 years, lived in 24 US areas. Cohorts were based on clinical histories the participants reported. Contact with a PCR-confirmed or clinician-diagnosed COVID-19 case occurred within 2 weeks of entry. The table came from immunoSEQ multiplex PCR; TCRdb's copy has only in-frame clones and leaves some out. In the table there are 110,000 to 150,000 clones, more than 80% of which are singletons. Germline V CDR1 and CDR2: MNHEY, SVGAGI. V trimming: 5 bases; J trimming: 2 bases; junction bases outside the gene matches: 2. The CDR3 is 14 residues long. The sample belongs to a study of blood T cell repertoires in COVID-19.

V and J are TRBV6-5 and TRBJ2-1; 8 nucleotides line up with TRBD2. This receptor was obtained from a woman aged 18-29 years who had been exposed to COVID-19. What was sequenced was PBMCs or T cells enriched from blood (not recorded which). CDR3 sequence reads: CASSKRETYNEQFF. The CDR3 coding sequence is TGTGCCAGCAGTAAGCGGGAGACCTACAATGAGCAGTTCTTC.